A selection of T cell receptor beta chains follows, all from one sample in a study of PD-L1 blockade in urothelial cancer. Assay used: immunoSEQ multiplex PCR; TCRdb lists only in-frame clones, some missing. The sample records 100,000 to 150,000 clones, around 84% being singletons. Specimen: PBMCs, collected around atezolizumab (anti-PD-L1) treatment. These receptors were obtained from a man aged 45-65 years with urothelial cancer. Both conserved end residues are part of each CDR3. The D gene is left open where the match is weak. Some rows mark clone size as missing; the rest say once, few, many or name a class of expanded clone.

d_call | j_call | clone_size | v_call | cdr3_aa | cdr3_nt
. | TRBJ1-2 | . | TRBV27 | CASSSEGNYGYTF | TGTGCCAGCAGCTCAGAGGGTAACTATGGCTACACCTTC
. | TRBJ1-1 | . | TRBV5-1 | CASILGRGNTEAFF | TGCGCCAGCATCTTGGGGCGCGGGAACACTGAAGCTTTCTTT
TRBD1 | TRBJ1-3 | once | TRBV25-1 | CASKRQGAGNTIYF | TGTGCCAGCAAGAGACAGGGGGCGGGAAACACCATATATTTT
TRBD2 | TRBJ2-7 | few | TRBV30 | CAWASGRLYEQYF | TGTGCCTGGGCTAGCGGGAGATTGTACGAGCAGTACTTC
TRBD1 | TRBJ1-2 | . | TRBV28 | CASKGGTGGGYTF | TGTGCCAGCAAAGGAGGGACAGGAGGTGGCTACACCTTC
. | TRBJ1-4 | . | TRBV7-2 | CASSLETAEKLFF | TGTGCCAGCAGCTTAGAGACAGCTGAAAAACTGTTTTTT
. | TRBJ2-2 | few | TRBV9 | CASSLSPTNTGELFF | TGTGCCAGCAGCCTAAGCCCCACGAACACCGGGGAGCTGTTTTTT
TRBD2 | TRBJ2-3 | . | TRBV4-2 | CASSDRLATQDTQYF | TGTGCCAGCAGCGACCGACTAGCGACTCAAGATACGCAGTATTTT
. | TRBJ2-1 | once | TRBV25-1 | CASSESPDEQFF | TGTGCCAGCAGTGAGTCCCCAGATGAGCAGTTCTTC
TRBD1 | TRBJ1-1 | . | TRBV6-5 | CASSYSDRVGTEAFF | TGTGCCAGCAGTTACTCAGACAGGGTTGGTACTGAAGCTTTCTTT
. | TRBJ2-1 | . | TRBV7-9 | CASSLGLPSLFF | TGTGCCAGCAGCTTAGGGCTTCCGTCTCTCTTCTTC
TRBD2 | TRBJ2-5 | . | TRBV7-2 | CASSSLAGGPEETQYF | TGTGCCAGCAGCTCTTTAGCGGGAGGGCCCGAAGAGACCCAGTACTTC
. | TRBJ2-3 | . | TRBV27 | CASRVGGQGDTQYF | TGTGCCAGCAGGGTGGGGGGGCAAGGCGATACGCAGTATTTT
TRBD1 | TRBJ2-2 | . | TRBV6-5 | CASSSGTGGRTGELFF | TGTGCCAGCAGTTCCGGGACAGGGGGCCGCACCGGGGAGCTGTTTTTT
TRBD1 | TRBJ2-2 | once | TRBV5-4 | CASTDRGGTGELFF | TGTGCCAGCACCGACAGGGGTGGCACCGGGGAGCTGTTTTTT
TRBD1 | TRBJ1-2 | . | TRBV29-1 | CSVKAQGATGGYTF | TGCAGCGTCAAAGCCCAGGGGGCGACGGGTGGCTACACCTTC
. | TRBJ2-3 | . | TRBV7-3 | CASSQLGADTQYF | TGTGCCAGCAGCCAACTAGGAGCAGATACGCAGTATTTT
. | TRBJ2-7 | . | TRBV10-3 | CAISEESYEQYF | TGTGCCATCAGTGAGGAGAGCTACGAGCAGTACTTC
TRBD2 | TRBJ2-7 | . | TRBV10-3 | CAISETTSGRTPTYEQYF | TGTGCCATCAGTGAGACAACTAGCGGGAGAACCCCTACCTACGAGCAGTACTTC
. | TRBJ1-1 | . | TRBV10-1 | CASFGAEAFF | TGCGCCAGCTTCGGGGCTGAAGCTTTCTTT
TRBD1 | TRBJ1-2 | . | TRBV19 | CASSTGVNYGYTF | TGTGCCAGCTCGACAGGGGTTAACTATGGCTACACCTTC
. | TRBJ2-5 | few | TRBV10-3 | CAISVQGSETQYF | TGTGCCATCAGTGTACAGGGATCGGAGACCCAGTACTTC
. | TRBJ2-7 | once | TRBV7-8 | CASSLNVEVSYEQYF | TGTGCCAGCAGCTTAAATGTCGAGGTCTCCTACGAGCAGTACTTC
TRBD2 | TRBJ2-1 | . | TRBV18 | CASSLFSSGNDEQFF | TGTGCCAGCTCCTTGTTCTCTAGCGGGAACGATGAGCAGTTCTTC
. | TRBJ2-7 | . | TRBV9 | CASSPSTGGAYEQYF | TGTGCCAGCAGCCCTTCAACTGGCGGGGCCTACGAGCAGTACTTC
. | TRBJ1-3 | . | TRBV5-5 | CASSFSSGNTIYF | TGTGCCAGCAGCTTTAGCTCTGGAAACACCATATATTTT
. | TRBJ1-4 | . | TRBV10-3 | CAISEGAFNEKLFF | TGTGCCATCAGTGAAGGGGCGTTCAATGAAAAACTGTTTTTT
. | TRBJ1-5 | . | TRBV28 | CASRGGNSNQPQHF | TGTGCCAGCCGGGGGGGAAATAGCAATCAGCCCCAGCATTTT
. | TRBJ1-1 | . | TRBV12-2 | CASRLARGTGIMNTEAFF | TGTGCAAGTCGCTTAGCGAGAGGGACAGGGATCATGAACACTGAAGCTTTCTTT
. | TRBJ1-5 | . | TRBV27 | CASSFRPGRGGQPQHF | TGTGCCAGCAGTTTCCGGCCCGGCAGGGGTGGTCAGCCCCAGCATTTT
. | TRBJ2-1 | once | TRBV4-1 | CASSQDLSEATYNEQFF | TGCGCCAGCAGCCAAGATCTCAGCGAAGCTACCTACAATGAGCAGTTCTTC
. | TRBJ2-3 | . | TRBV5-1 | CASTLDRASTDTQYF | TGCGCCAGCACACTGGACAGAGCTAGCACAGATACGCAGTATTTT
. | TRBJ2-7 | few | TRBV7-2 | CASSSQGIEQYF | TGTGCCAGCAGCTCCCAGGGCATCGAGCAGTACTTC
. | TRBJ1-1 | . | TRBV13 | CASSPGGTEAFF | TGTGCCAGCAGCCCGGGAGGCACTGAAGCTTTCTTT
. | TRBJ2-2 | . | TRBV5-1 | CASSWGPTSASNTGELFF | TGCGCCAGCAGCTGGGGGCCCACTAGCGCATCGAACACCGGGGAGCTGTTTTTT
. | TRBJ2-2 | . | TRBV19 | CASQGVPNTGELFF | TGTGCCAGCCAAGGGGTACCGAACACCGGGGAGCTGTTTTTT
TRBD1 | TRBJ1-5 | few | TRBV19 | CASSTPPGTGAGQPQHF | TGTGCCAGTAGTACCCCCCCTGGGACAGGGGCAGGGCAGCCCCAGCATTTT
. | TRBJ2-3 | . | TRBV29-1 | CSVGLFPSTGSTDTQYF | TGCAGCGTGGGTCTTTTCCCCTCAACGGGGAGCACAGATACGCAGTATTTT
TRBD2 | TRBJ2-1 | . | TRBV7-3 | CASSLTSGRAGGEQFF | TGTGCCAGCAGCTTAACTAGCGGGAGGGCCGGGGGTGAGCAGTTCTTC